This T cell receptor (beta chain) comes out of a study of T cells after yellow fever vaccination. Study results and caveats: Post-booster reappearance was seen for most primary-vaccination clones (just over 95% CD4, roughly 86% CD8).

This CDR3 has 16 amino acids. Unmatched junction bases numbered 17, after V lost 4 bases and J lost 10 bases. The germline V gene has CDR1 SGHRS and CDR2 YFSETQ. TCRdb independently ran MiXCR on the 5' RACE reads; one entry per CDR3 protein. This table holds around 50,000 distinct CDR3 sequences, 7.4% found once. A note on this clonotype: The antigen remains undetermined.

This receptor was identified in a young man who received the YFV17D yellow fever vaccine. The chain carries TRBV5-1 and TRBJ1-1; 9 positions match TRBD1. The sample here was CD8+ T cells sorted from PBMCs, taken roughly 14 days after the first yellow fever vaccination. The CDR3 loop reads CASSPDTSDRGGSAFF. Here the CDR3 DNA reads TGCGCCAGCAGCCCGGATACTTCGGACAGGGGTGGGTCAGCTTTCTTT.